The entry that follows covers one TCR beta chain sequence. Original methodology: Reference gene primer amplification yielded estimated nucleated cell counts. The data were produced by immunoSEQ multiplex PCR, yet TCRdb's version contains in-frame clones alone and is incomplete. That table furnishes V, J and clone size, whereas the DNA furnished D and trimming. The sample lists about 140,000 clones; roughly 86% were seen once. Trimming at V came to 5 bases and at J to 0 bases, leaving 7 bases not matched to a gene. This CDR3 comprises 16 residues. In germline, CDR1 is KGHDR, CDR2 SFDVKD. These data come from a study of blood T cell repertoires in COVID-19. Study context: Samples came from the United States, Italy and Spain, spanning acute and convalescent COVID-19.

The receptor's source is an older woman with acute or convalescent COVID-19. The sample was peripheral blood. The chain links TRBV24-1 to TRBJ2-3, with TRBD2 matching 7 bases. DNA of the CDR3: TGTGCCACCAGTGCTAAGAGCGGGGCGAGCACAGATACGCAGTATTTT. This encodes CATSAKSGASTDTQYF.